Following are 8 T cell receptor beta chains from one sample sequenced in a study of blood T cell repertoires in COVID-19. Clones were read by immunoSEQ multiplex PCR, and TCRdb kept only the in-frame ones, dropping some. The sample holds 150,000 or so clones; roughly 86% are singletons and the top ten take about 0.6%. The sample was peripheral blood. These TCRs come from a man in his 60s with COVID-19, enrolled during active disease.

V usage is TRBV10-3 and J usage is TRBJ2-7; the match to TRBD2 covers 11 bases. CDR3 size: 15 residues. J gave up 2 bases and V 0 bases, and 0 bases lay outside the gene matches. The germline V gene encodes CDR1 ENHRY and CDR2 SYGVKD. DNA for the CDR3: TGTGCCATCAGTGAGTCGACTAGCGGGACCTACGAGCAGTACTTC. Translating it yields CAISESTSGTYEQYF.

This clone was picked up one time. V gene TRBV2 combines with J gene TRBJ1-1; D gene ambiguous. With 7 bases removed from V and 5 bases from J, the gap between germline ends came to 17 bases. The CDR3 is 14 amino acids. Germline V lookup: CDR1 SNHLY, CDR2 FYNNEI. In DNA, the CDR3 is TGTGCCAGCAATGGTGAGGGTCCGAATACTGAAGCTTTCTTT. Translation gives CASNGEGPNTEAFF.

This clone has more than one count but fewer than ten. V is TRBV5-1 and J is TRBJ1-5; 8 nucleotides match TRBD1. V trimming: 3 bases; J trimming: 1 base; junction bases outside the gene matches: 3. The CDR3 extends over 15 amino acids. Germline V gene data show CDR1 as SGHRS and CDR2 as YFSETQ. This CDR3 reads CASSYQGASNQPQHF. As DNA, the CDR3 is TGCGCCAGCAGCTACCAGGGGGCGAGCAATCAGCCCCAGCATTTT.

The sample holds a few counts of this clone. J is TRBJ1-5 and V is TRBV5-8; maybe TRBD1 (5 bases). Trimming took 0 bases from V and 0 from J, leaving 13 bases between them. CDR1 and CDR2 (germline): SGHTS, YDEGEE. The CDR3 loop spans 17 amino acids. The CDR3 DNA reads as TGTGCCAGCAGCTTGGCCCCAGGGTACTATAGCAATCAGCCCCAGCATTTT. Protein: CASSLAPGYYSNQPQHF.

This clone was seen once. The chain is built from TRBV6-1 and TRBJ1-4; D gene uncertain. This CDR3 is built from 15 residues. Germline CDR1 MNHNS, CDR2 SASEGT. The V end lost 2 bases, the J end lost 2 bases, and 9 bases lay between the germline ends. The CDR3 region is CASSEYGGTNEKLFF. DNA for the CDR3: TGTGCCAGCAGTGAATACGGCGGGACTAATGAAAAACTGTTTTTT.

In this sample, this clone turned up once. The CDR3 coding sequence is TGTGCCAGTAGTTCTGACATCTCCTACGAGCAGTACTTC. This encodes CASSSDISYEQYF. The chain links TRBV19 to TRBJ2-7; no clear D gene. V was cut by 5 bases and J by 0 bases, with 8 bases left in between. The CDR3 spans 13 residues. Germline-derived CDR1 and CDR2 are LNHDA and SQIVND (reference sequence).

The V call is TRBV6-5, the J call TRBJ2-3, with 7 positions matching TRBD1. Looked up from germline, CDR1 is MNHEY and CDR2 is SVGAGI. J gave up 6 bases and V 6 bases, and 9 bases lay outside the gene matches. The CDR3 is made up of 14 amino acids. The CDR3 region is CASRGTVLSDTQYF. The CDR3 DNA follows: TGTGCCAGCAGAGGGACAGTTCTATCTGATACGCAGTATTTT.

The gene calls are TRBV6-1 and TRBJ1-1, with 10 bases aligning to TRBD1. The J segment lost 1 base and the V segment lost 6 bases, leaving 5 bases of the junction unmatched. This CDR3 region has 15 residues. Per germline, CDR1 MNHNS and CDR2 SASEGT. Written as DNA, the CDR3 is TGTGCCAGCAGCTTGACAGGGGGCAGGAACACTGAAGCTTTCTTT. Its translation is CASSLTGGRNTEAFF.